This passage covers 25 T cell receptor beta chains from one sample sequenced in a study of T cell repertoires in cytomegalovirus infection. TCRdb analysed the reads with MiXCR anew, one entry per CDR3 protein. The sample holds some 500,000 distinct CDR3 sequences; around two fifths are singletons and the top ten take 48%. These receptors' antigens are unknown. The sample here was cultured PBMCs, taken from culture after CMV antigen stimulation. Receptors originate from a human donor in good health (CMV status not recorded). Some clones in this sample may be carry-over from other donors' samples.

This clonotype was recorded a few times. The CDR3: CASSYRGEYEQYF. CDR3 nucleotide sequence: TGTGCCAGCAGTTACAGGGGGGAGTACGAGCAGTACTTC. The genes are TRBV7-6 and TRBJ2-7; 8 nucleotides match TRBD1. The CDR3 spans 13 residues. Looked up from germline, CDR1 is SGHVS and CDR2 is FNYEAQ. The V segment lost 6 bases and the J segment 4 bases; nucleotides outside the gene matches: 5.

The genes are TRBV6-5 and TRBJ1-6; no clear D gene. CDR3 size: 13 residues. The V and J ends lost 6 bases and 10 bases respectively, with 13 bases between them. Germline CDR1 reads MNHEY; CDR2 reads SVGAGI. Written as DNA, the CDR3 is TGTGCCAGCAGCCCCAGCCCCGGGTCACCCCTCCACTTT. This encodes CASSPSPGSPLHF.

The chain has TRBV4-3 and TRBJ2-7, with D maybe TRBD2 (5 bases). This CDR3 has 15 amino acids. V lost 1 base to trimming and J lost 0 bases, with 10 bases between them. Germline loops: CDR1 LGHNA, CDR2 YSLEER. In nucleotides, the CDR3 is TGCGCCAGCAGCCAAGGGCTAGCTCTCTCCTACGAGCAGTACTTC. Translation gives CASSQGLALSYEQYF.

This clonotype was seen a few times. This chain links TRBV27 with TRBJ2-7; 9 nucleotides match TRBD1. There are 15 residues in the CDR3. V trimming: 7 bases; J trimming: 0 bases; junction bases outside the gene matches: 7. Germline CDR1 and CDR2: MNHEY and SMNVEV (reference sequence). The CDR3 reads CASKTLTGGSYEQYF. In DNA, the CDR3 is TGTGCCAGCAAGACCCTGACAGGGGGCTCCTACGAGCAGTACTTC.

This clonotype was observed a few times. The chain has TRBV6-2 or TRBV6-3 and TRBJ1-5; D may be TRBD1 (5 bases). V was shortened by 10 bases and J by 2 bases, with 9 bases between the two germline ends. CDR3 size: 12 residues. Germline V gene data show CDR1 as MNHEY and CDR2 as SVGEGT. The CDR3 bases are TGTGCCACCCAACAGGGCAATCAGCCCCAGCATTTT. Encoded protein: CATQQGNQPQHF.

This clonotype was detected many times. The CDR3 DNA reads as TGTGCCAGCAGTTACAGGGCGAACACTGAAGCTTTCTTT. It is translated as CASSYRANTEAFF. The rearrangement links TRBV7-2 to TRBJ1-1; weak D call: TRBD1 (6 bases). The length of the CDR3 is 13 residues. V shed 6 bases and J shed 1 base, with 9 bases lying between them. Germline lookup yields CDR1 SGHTA and CDR2 FQGNSA. Drawing the rest from reference TRBV7-2 and TRBJ1-1, the complete variable domain is GAGVSQSPSNKVTEKGKDVELRCDPISGHTALYWYRQSLGQGLEFLIYFQGNSAPDKSGLPSDRFSAERTGGSVSTLTIQRTQQEDSAVYLCASSYRANTEAFFGQGTRLTVV.

This clonotype was counted between two and nine times. The genes are TRBV7-2 and TRBJ2-7; tentatively, D is TRBD1 or TRBD2 (7 bases each). V was shortened by 5 bases and J by 2 bases, with 22 bases between the two germline ends. This CDR3 spans 17 amino acids. Germline-derived CDR1 and CDR2 are SGHTA and FQGNSA. The CDR3 coding sequence is TGTGCCAGCAGCCGCCAGGGGGGGGACCACAGTGCCTACGAGCAGTACTTC. Protein sequence: CASSRQGGDHSAYEQYF.

The V gene is TRBV20-1, the J gene TRBJ1-1, with D tentatively TRBD1 (5 bases). The germline V gene has CDR1 DFQATT and CDR2 SNEGSKA (reference sequence). This CDR3 has 12 amino acids. The CDR3: CSPWAGGTEAFF. For the CDR3, the DNA is TGCAGCCCGTGGGCGGGGGGCACTGAAGCTTTCTTT.

This clonotype has just a few counts. This chain links TRBV2 with TRBJ2-7, with TRBD2 matching over 12 bases. The V gene end was trimmed by 2 bases and the J gene end by 3 bases; junction bases not matched to a gene: 8. This CDR3 has 17 residues. Germline V lookup: CDR1 SNHLY, CDR2 FYNNEI. CDR3 in DNA: TGTGCCAGCAGTGAAAGGTCCGGACTAGCGGGAATCTACGAGCAGTACTTC. Translation gives CASSERSGLAGIYEQYF.

This clonotype was detected a few times. DNA for the CDR3: TGTGCCAGCAGCTCTTACTTCCTAAACACAGATACGCAGTATTTT. Translated, it gives CASSSYFLNTDTQYF. This chain connects TRBV7-2 to TRBJ2-3; D is undetermined. Trimming removed 4 bases from V and 2 bases from J, with 13 bases in between. The germline V gene encodes CDR1 SGHTA and CDR2 FQGNSA. This CDR3 contains 15 residues.

This clonotype was seen a few times. The rearrangement joins TRBV7-6 to TRBJ1-5; 8 bases agree with TRBD1. The CDR3 runs 15 residues. Losses at the gene ends were 2 bases for V and 5 bases for J; bases not matched to a gene: 5. The germline V gene encodes CDR1 SGHVS and CDR2 FNYEAQ. The CDR3 loop reads CASSLRTGFDQPQHF. The CDR3 DNA is TGTGCCAGCAGCTTAAGGACAGGGTTCGATCAGCCCCAGCATTTT.

This clonotype turned up a few times. This chain connects TRBV7-2 to TRBJ2-7; tentative D call: TRBD1 (6 bases). The CDR3 has 13 amino acids. CDR1 is SGHTA, CDR2 FQGNSA, per germline. Trimming stripped 4 bases from V and 3 bases from J, with 10 bases between. The CDR3 nucleotides read TGTGCCAGCAGCTCGACAGGTGTCTACGAGCAGTACTTC. Its translation is CASSSTGVYEQYF.

This clonotype was seen a few times. V and J are TRBV7-9 and TRBJ2-7; D uncertain. CDR3 size: 13 residues. V was clipped by 1 base and J by 3 bases, with 7 bases between them. Germline V gene data show CDR1 as SEHNR and CDR2 as FQNEAQ (reference sequence). CDR3 amino acids: CASSLDLGYEQYF. Here the CDR3 DNA reads TGTGCCAGCAGCTTAGATTTGGGCTACGAGCAGTACTTC.

This clonotype was recorded many times. The V call is TRBV7-2, the J call TRBJ2-3, with a possible D match to TRBD2 (5 bases). CDR1 is SGHTA and CDR2 is FQGNSA in the germline V gene. V lost 5 bases to trimming and J lost 6 bases, with 9 bases between them. This CDR3 is 12 amino acids long. The CDR3 DNA is TGTGCCAGCAGCCCGCCGGGGGATACGCAGTATTTT. This translates into CASSPPGDTQYF.

This clonotype has a handful of counts. This chain uses TRBV7-2 with TRBJ1-2, with 9 bases that match TRBD1. The CDR3 spans 14 residues. The V and J ends lost 5 bases and 4 bases, in that order; junction bases with no gene match: 5. Germline V lookup: CDR1 SGHTA, CDR2 FQGNSA. CDR3 protein: CASSPSTGGYGYTF. CDR3 in DNA: TGTGCCAGCAGCCCTTCGACAGGGGGCTATGGCTACACCTTC.

The CDR3 spells CSVERSYNEQFF. CDR3 DNA sequence: TGCAGCGTTGAGAGGTCCTACAATGAGCAGTTCTTC. The rearrangement uses TRBV29-1 and TRBJ2-1; D is uncertain. V was shortened by 3 bases and J by 1 base, with 4 bases between the two germline ends. This CDR3 contains 12 residues. Germline values: CDR1 SQVTM, CDR2 ANQGSEA.

The CDR3 region is CASSLRLARNTDTQYF. The CDR3 bases are TGTGCCAGCAGCTTACGGCTAGCGCGGAACACAGATACGCAGTATTTT. The J gene is TRBJ2-3, the V gene TRBV7-2; TRBD2 is a possible D gene (6 bases). Germline CDR1 and CDR2: SGHTA and FQGNSA. V dropped 2 bases and J dropped 2 bases, with 14 bases sitting between them. This CDR3 region has 16 residues.

The chain combines TRBV28 with TRBJ2-5; the D call may be TRBD1 or TRBD2 (6 bases each). Deletions cut 0 bases from V and 2 bases from J, with 10 bases between. This CDR3 has 15 amino acids. CDR1 MDHEN and CDR2 SYDVKM come from the germline V gene. The CDR3 DNA sequence: TGTGCCAGCAGTTTATGGGGGGGCCCTCAAGAGACCCAGTACTTC. Translation gives CASSLWGGPQETQYF.

The chain has TRBV4-1 and TRBJ2-3; 7 nucleotides align to TRBD1. The CDR3 is 15 amino acids. Germline V gives CDR1 MGHRA, CDR2 YSYEKL. V dropped 3 bases and J dropped 2; count of bases not matched to a gene: 5. The CDR3 DNA reads as TGCGCCAGCAGCCATCGGACAGGAGTCACAGATACGCAGTATTTT. It translates to CASSHRTGVTDTQYF.

This clonotype was counted a few times. The chain recombines TRBV27 with TRBJ2-3; TRBD2 aligns across 9 bases. This CDR3 contains 15 residues. Germline values: CDR1 MNHEY, CDR2 SMNVEV (reference sequence). Germline trimming cut 3 bases from V and 2 bases from J; bases unmatched to any gene: 3. The CDR3 coding sequence is TGTGCCAGCAGTTTGAAGCGGGGGGACACAGATACGCAGTATTTT. Amino acids: CASSLKRGDTDTQYF.

The rearrangement uses TRBV7-9 and TRBJ2-7; D remains unclear. The CDR3 is 13 amino acids. Looked up from germline, CDR1 is SEHNR and CDR2 is FQNEAQ (reference sequence). Trimming left V 3 bases short and J 4 bases short, with 10 bases between. The CDR3 bases are TGTGCCAGCAGCTTTGACGGGCCTTACGAGCAGTACTTC. Translation: CASSFDGPYEQYF. Full variable domain (missing parts from reference TRBV7-9 and TRBJ2-7): DTGVSQNPRHKITKRGQNVTFRCDPISEHNRLYWYRQTLGQGPEFLTYFQNEAQLEKSRLLSDRFSAERPKGSFSTLEIQRTEQGDSAMYLCASSFDGPYEQYFGPGTRLTVT.

V is TRBV11-1 and J is TRBJ2-7; no firm D call. Germline CDR1 SGHAT, CDR2 FQDESV (reference sequence). The CDR3 runs to 15 residues. The ends were cut back, 2 bases at V and 5 bases at J, with 16 bases in the middle. In nucleotides, the CDR3 is TGTGCCAGCAGCTTAAGGATGCCGACGACCCACGAGCAGTACTTC. Its translation: CASSLRMPTTHEQYF. The full variable domain, completed using reference TRBV11-1 and TRBJ2-7, is EAEVAQSPRYKITEKSQAVAFWCDPISGHATLYWYRQILGQGPELLVQFQDESVVDDSQLPKDRFSAERLKGVDSTLKIQPAELGDSAMYLCASSLRMPTTHEQYFGPGTRLTVT.

This CDR3 reads CASSFLRGNFRDSPLHF. The DNA of the CDR3 is TGTGCCAGCAGTTTTCTACGGGGCAACTTTCGGGATTCACCCCTCCACTTT. The chain combines TRBV27 with TRBJ1-6, with TRBD1 as a possible D gene (5 bases). Germline CDR1 reads MNHEY; CDR2 reads SMNVEV (reference sequence). CDR3 length equals 17 residues. Trimming stripped 3 bases from V and 8 bases from J, with 20 bases between.

The V and J genes are TRBV4-1 and TRBJ2-5; D gene ambiguous. CDR3 length equals 14 residues. V was cut by 4 bases and J by 0 bases, with 9 bases left in between. From germline, CDR1 is MGHRA and CDR2 YSYEKL. The CDR3, as DNA: TGCGCCAGCAGCCCTGGATCGTACCAAGAGACCCAGTACTTC. The encoded protein is CASSPGSYQETQYF.

For the CDR3, the DNA is TGTGCCAGCAGTCGATCGGATGGCCTGGAGACCCAGTACTTC. Its protein is CASSRSDGLETQYF. The chain combines TRBV12-3 or TRBV12-4 with TRBJ2-5, with D unclear. Trimming took off 5 bases at V and 5 bases at J, with 15 bases between the two ends. The CDR3 is 14 amino acids.